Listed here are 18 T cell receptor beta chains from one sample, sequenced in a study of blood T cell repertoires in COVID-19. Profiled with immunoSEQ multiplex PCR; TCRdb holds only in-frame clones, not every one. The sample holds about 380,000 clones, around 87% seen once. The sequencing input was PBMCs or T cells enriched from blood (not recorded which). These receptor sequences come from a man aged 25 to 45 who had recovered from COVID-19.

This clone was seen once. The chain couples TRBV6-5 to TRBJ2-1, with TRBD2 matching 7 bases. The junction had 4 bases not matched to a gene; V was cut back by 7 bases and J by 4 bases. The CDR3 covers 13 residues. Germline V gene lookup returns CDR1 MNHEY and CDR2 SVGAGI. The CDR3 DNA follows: TGTGCCAGCACGCGGGGGAGGTACAATGAGCAGTTCTTC. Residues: CASTRGRYNEQFF.

CDR3 protein: CASSSQGASSNQPQHF. For the CDR3, the DNA is TGTGCCAGCAGTTCCCAGGGGGCCTCTAGCAATCAGCCCCAGCATTTT. The chain combines TRBV6-5 with TRBJ1-5, with TRBD1 matching over 8 bases. With 4 bases clipped from V and 0 bases from J, the junction kept 5 bases outside the gene matches. In germline, CDR1 is MNHEY, CDR2 SVGAGI. The CDR3 loop spans 16 amino acids.

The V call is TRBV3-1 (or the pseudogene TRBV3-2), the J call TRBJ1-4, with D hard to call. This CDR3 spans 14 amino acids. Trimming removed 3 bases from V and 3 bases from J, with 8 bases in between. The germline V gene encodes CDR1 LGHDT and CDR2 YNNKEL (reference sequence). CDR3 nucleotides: TGTGCCAGCAGCCAGAGACATGCTAATGAAAAACTGTTTTTT. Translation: CASSQRHANEKLFF.

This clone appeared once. The CDR3 reads CASSPSSGSGYTF. The CDR3 DNA reads TGTGCCAGCAGCCCCTCCTCAGGGTCAGGCTACACCTTC. The rearrangement uses TRBV28 and TRBJ1-2; possibly TRBD1 for D (5 bases). The V end was cut by 6 bases, the J end by 8 bases, with 16 bases between. The CDR3 runs 13 residues. Germline V CDR1 and CDR2: MDHEN, SYDVKM.

The CDR3 nucleotides are TGTGCCAGCAGCTTACAGGGGGCGACTGAAGCTTTCTTT. Translating gives CASSLQGATEAFF. The chain recombines TRBV11-3 with TRBJ1-1; 8 positions match TRBD1. Losses at the gene ends were 2 bases for V and 5 bases for J; bases not matched to a gene: 1. Germline values: CDR1 SGHNT, CDR2 YENEEA. CDR3 length equals 13 residues.

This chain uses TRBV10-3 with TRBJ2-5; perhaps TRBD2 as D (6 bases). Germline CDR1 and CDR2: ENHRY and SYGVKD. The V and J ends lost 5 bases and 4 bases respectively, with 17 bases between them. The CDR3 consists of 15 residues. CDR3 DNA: TGTGCCATCAGTAACCGGGACTCCCGCGGAGAGACCCAGTACTTC. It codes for CAISNRDSRGETQYF.

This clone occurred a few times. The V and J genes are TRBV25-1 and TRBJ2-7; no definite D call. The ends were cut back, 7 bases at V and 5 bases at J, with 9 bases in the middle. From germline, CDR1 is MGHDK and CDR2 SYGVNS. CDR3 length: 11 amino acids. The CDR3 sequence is CASTGLNEQYF. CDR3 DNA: TGTGCCAGCACGGGTTTGAACGAGCAGTACTTC.

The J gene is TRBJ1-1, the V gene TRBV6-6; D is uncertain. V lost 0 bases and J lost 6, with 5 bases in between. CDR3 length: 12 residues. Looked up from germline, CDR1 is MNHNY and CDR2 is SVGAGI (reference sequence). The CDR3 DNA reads TGTGCCAGCAGTTACTCGATAGCTGAAGCTTTCTTT. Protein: CASSYSIAEAFF.

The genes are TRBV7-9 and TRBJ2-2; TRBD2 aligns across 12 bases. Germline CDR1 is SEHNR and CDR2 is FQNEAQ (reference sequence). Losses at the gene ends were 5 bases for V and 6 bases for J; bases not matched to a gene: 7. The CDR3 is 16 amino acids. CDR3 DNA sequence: TGTGCCAGCAGCCAACCTAGCGGGGGGGCCCCCGGGGAGCTGTTTTTT. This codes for CASSQPSGGAPGELFF.

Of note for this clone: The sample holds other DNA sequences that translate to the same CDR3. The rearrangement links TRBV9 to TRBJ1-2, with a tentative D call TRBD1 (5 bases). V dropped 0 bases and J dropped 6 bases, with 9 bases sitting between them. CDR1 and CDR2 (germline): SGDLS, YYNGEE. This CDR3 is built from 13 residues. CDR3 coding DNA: TGTGCCAGCAGCGTAGAGCAGGGTAATGGCTACACCTTC. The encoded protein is CASSVEQGNGYTF.

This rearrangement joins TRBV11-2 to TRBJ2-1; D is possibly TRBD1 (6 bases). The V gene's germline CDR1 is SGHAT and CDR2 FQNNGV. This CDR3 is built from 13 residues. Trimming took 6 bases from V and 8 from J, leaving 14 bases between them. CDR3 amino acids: CASSYRGIDEQFF. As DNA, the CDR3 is TGTGCCAGCAGTTATAGGGGGATCGATGAGCAGTTCTTC.

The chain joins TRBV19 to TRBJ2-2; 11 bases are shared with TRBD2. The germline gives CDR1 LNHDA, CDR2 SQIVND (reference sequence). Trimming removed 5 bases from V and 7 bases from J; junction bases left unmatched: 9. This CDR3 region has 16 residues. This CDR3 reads CASSSSTSGVIGELFF. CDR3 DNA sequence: TGTGCCAGTAGTTCCTCGACTAGCGGGGTAATCGGGGAGCTGTTTTTT.

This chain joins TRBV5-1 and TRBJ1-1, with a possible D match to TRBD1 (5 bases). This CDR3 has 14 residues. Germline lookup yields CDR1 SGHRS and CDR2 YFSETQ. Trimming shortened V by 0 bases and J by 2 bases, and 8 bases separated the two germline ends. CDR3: CASSLDQGNTEAFF. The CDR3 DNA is TGCGCCAGCAGCTTGGACCAGGGTAACACTGAAGCTTTCTTT.

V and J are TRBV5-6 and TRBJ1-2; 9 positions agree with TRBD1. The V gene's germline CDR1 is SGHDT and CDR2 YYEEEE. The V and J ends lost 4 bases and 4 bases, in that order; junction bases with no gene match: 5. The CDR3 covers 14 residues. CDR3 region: CASSPGQGSYGYTF. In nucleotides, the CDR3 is TGTGCCAGCAGCCCGGGACAGGGAAGCTATGGCTACACCTTC.

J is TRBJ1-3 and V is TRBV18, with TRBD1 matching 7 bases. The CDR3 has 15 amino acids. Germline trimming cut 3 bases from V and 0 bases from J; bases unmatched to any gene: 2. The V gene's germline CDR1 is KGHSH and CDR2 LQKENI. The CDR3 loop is CASSPRDSSGNTIYF. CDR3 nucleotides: TGTGCCAGCTCACCTCGGGACAGCTCTGGAAACACCATATATTTT.

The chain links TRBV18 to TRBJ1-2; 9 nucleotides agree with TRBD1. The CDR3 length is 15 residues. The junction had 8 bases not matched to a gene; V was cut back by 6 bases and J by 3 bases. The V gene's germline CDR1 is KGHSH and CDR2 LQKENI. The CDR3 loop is CASSPWTGVDYGYTF. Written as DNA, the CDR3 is TGTGCCAGCTCTCCATGGACAGGGGTCGACTATGGCTACACCTTC.

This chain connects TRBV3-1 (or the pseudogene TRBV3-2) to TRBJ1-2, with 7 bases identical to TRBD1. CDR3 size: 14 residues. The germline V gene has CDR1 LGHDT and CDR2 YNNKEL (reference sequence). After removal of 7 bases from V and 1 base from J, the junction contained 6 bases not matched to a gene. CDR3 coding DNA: TGTGCCAGCACCTGGGGACAGCGTAACTATGGCTACACCTTC. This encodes CASTWGQRNYGYTF.

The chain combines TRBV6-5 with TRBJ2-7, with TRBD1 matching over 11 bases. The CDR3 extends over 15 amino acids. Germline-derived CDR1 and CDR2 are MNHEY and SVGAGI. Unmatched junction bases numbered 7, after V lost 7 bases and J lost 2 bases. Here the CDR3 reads CASTQGTGGAYEQYF. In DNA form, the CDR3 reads TGTGCCAGCACCCAGGGGACAGGGGGGGCCTACGAGCAGTACTTC.